These 29 T cell receptor beta chains were sequenced from one sample in a study of human T cells and chemical hapten exposure (dated by TCRdb to 2020 to 2022). The library was prepared using RACE. These reads were obtained on a NextSeq 500. The public reads were reprocessed in TCRdb via fastp at Q25 and MiXCR, keeping in-frame beta chains. Entries that share a CDR3 protein sequence are merged under the most common genes and DNA. The sample yields approximately 260,000 distinct CDR3 sequences; about 7.7% were counted once. Of the sample, more than 1% is held by the ten largest clones. The time point label corresponds to: pre-sensitization, week 0. In light of the paper, this sample's treatment or condition label describes: therapeutic diphenylcyclopropenone sensitization with weekly scalp DPC. The sample consisted of whole blood, taken in connection with sensitization to the hapten diphenylcyclopropenone (DPC). The receptors come from a young man with alopecia areata. Some clones in this sample may be carry-over from other donors' samples.

This clonotype showed up just a few times. The V call is TRBV7-3, the J call TRBJ2-1; 12 bases match TRBD1. The CDR3 contains 16 residues. With V trimmed by 5 bases and J by 4 bases, 6 bases remained unmatched. The germline V gene has CDR1 SGHTA and CDR2 FQGTGA. CDR3 protein: CASSRDRGHAYNEQFF. The CDR3 DNA sequence: TGTGCCAGCAGCCGGGACAGGGGGCACGCTTACAATGAGCAGTTCTTC.

This clonotype was observed many times. This chain links TRBV2 with TRBJ2-5; a possible D gene is TRBD1 (7 bases). With 6 bases removed from V and 2 bases from J, the gap between germline ends came to 10 bases. This CDR3 is built from 13 residues. Germline V gene sequence: CDR1 SNHLY, CDR2 FYNNEI. The CDR3: CASSGGQQETQYF. The CDR3 DNA sequence: TGTGCCAGCAGCGGGGGACAGCAAGAGACCCAGTACTTC. Variable domain in full (rest from reference TRBV2 and TRBJ2-5): EPEVTQTPSHQVTQMGQEVILRCVPISNHLYFYWYRQILGQKVEFLVSFYNNEISEKSEIFDDQFSVERPDGSNFTLKIRSTKLEDSAMYFCASSGGQQETQYFGPGTRLLVL.

The chain is built from TRBV24-1 and TRBJ1-5; weak D call: TRBD1 (5 bases). In germline, CDR1 is KGHDR, CDR2 SFDVKD. V was trimmed by 9 bases and J by 2 bases, leaving 13 bases between them. CDR3 length: 14 amino acids. CDR3 sequence: CATGTLQGNQPQHF. The CDR3 bases are TGTGCCACCGGGACTCTTCAAGGCAATCAGCCCCAGCATTTT.

This clonotype was recorded a few times. The chain employs TRBV6-2 or TRBV6-3 and TRBJ2-7; 7 bases are a match to TRBD1. This CDR3 spans 13 amino acids. V lost 6 bases to trimming and J lost 0 bases; unmatched junction nucleotides: 2. The germline V gene encodes CDR1 MNHEY and CDR2 SVGEGT. The CDR3 region has the DNA TGTGCCAGCAGGTACAGGGGCTCCTACGAGCAGTACGTC. Residues: CASRYRGSYEQYV.

The J gene is TRBJ2-1, the V gene TRBV27; 13 nucleotides match TRBD2. V lost 6 bases to trimming and J lost 7 bases; unmatched junction nucleotides: 9. Germline V lookup: CDR1 MNHEY, CDR2 SMNVEV (reference sequence). The CDR3 is 16 residues long. The DNA for the CDR3 is TGTGCCAGCAGCTCCCCACTAGCGGGGGGGCTAAATGAGCAGTTCTTC. Protein sequence: CASSSPLAGGLNEQFF.

The rearrangement links TRBV6-5 to TRBJ2-3, with TRBD1 matching over 9 bases. The germline gives CDR1 MNHEY, CDR2 SVGAGI. CDR3 length equals 15 residues. Trimming removed 8 bases from V and 3 bases from J; junction bases left unmatched: 9. In DNA, the CDR3 is TGTGCCAGCGGCCACAGGGGGCGAGAGACAGATACGCAGTATTTT. It yields the protein CASGHRGRETDTQYF.

This clonotype was detected ten times or more. This chain uses TRBV12-3 or TRBV12-4 with TRBJ1-5; possible D gene TRBD1, 5 bases. This CDR3 is 14 amino acids long. V dropped 5 bases and J dropped 12 bases, with 20 bases sitting between them. The DNA of the CDR3 is TGTGCCAGCAGTCTTGCCAGGGAGAGCCAGAACCAGCATTTT. This translates into CASSLARESQNQHF.

This clonotype has ten or more counts. V is TRBV5-6 and J is TRBJ1-2; TRBD1 is a possible D gene (5 bases). The V gene's germline CDR1 is SGHDT and CDR2 YYEEEE. This CDR3 spans 15 amino acids. Trimming took off 1 base at V and 8 bases at J, with 18 bases between the two ends. DNA of the CDR3: TGTGCCAGCAGCTTGACAGGTCTGGAGAAGTTAGGCTACACCTTC. This translates into CASSLTGLEKLGYTF.

In its sample, this clonotype was seen many times. The V gene is TRBV6-1, the J gene TRBJ2-1; 8 nucleotides match TRBD1. V dropped 5 bases and J dropped 2; count of bases not matched to a gene: 2. From germline, CDR1 is MNHNS and CDR2 SASEGT. The CDR3 covers 14 residues. Here the CDR3 reads CASSMDRAYNEQFF. Written as DNA, the CDR3 is TGTGCCAGCAGTATGGACAGGGCCTACAATGAGCAGTTCTTC.

The chain uses TRBV20-1 and TRBJ1-5; no definite D call. Trimming cost V 0 bases and J 11 bases, with 20 bases left between them. Germline CDR1 DFQATT, CDR2 SNEGSKA (reference sequence). The CDR3 has 15 amino acids. The CDR3, as DNA: TGCAGTGCTAGAGATATTGACCGTTCTAGTTCGGCCCAGCATTTT. Translating gives CSARDIDRSSSAQHF.

This clonotype has at least ten counts. The chain joins TRBV5-8 to TRBJ1-5; D not resolved. The CDR3 has 15 amino acids. Germline CDR1 is SGHTS and CDR2 is YDEGEE. Trimming took 0 bases from V and 0 from J, leaving 7 bases between them. CDR3 coding DNA: TGTGCCAGCAGCTTGGACAGCTATAGCAATCAGCCCCAGCATTTT. Amino acids: CASSLDSYSNQPQHF. The full variable domain, with the rest looked up from reference TRBV5-8 and TRBJ1-5, is EAGVTQSPTHLIKTRGQQATLRCSPISGHTSVYWYQQALGLGLQFLLWYDEGEERNRGNFPPRFSGRQFPNYSSELNVNALELEDSALYLCASSLDSYSNQPQHFGDGTRLSIL.

The rearrangement uses TRBV7-9 and TRBJ1-3, with D uncertain. Trimming shortened V by 1 base and J by 2 bases, and 9 bases separated the two germline ends. Germline values: CDR1 SEHNR, CDR2 FQNEAQ (reference sequence). This CDR3 region has 15 residues. CDR3 sequence: CASSLGRLTGNTIYF. Written as DNA, the CDR3 is TGTGCCAGCAGCTTAGGCAGGTTAACTGGAAACACCATATATTTT.

This clonotype appeared a few times. This rearrangement joins TRBV3-1 to TRBJ1-1; D perhaps matches TRBD1 (5 bases). Germline loops: CDR1 LGHDT, CDR2 YNNKEL (reference sequence). The V gene lost 0 bases and the J gene lost 11 bases, with 19 bases spanning the gap. The CDR3 consists of 15 residues. CDR3 loop: CASSQDQQDAHLAFF. CDR3 nucleotide sequence: TGTGCCAGCAGCCAAGATCAACAGGACGCACATCTTGCTTTCTTT.

This rearrangement joins TRBV6-2 or TRBV6-3 to TRBJ2-7; 10 positions match TRBD1. J was trimmed by 4 bases and V by 2 bases; bases with no gene match: 11. Germline assignment: CDR1 MNHEY and CDR2 SVGEGT. This CDR3 region has 17 residues. The CDR3 region has the DNA TGTGCCAGCAGTTACCTATTGACAGGGGGCGAGTTGTACGAGCAGTACGTC. Protein: CASSYLLTGGELYEQYV.

This clonotype appeared many times. The rearrangement uses TRBV20-1 and TRBJ2-7, with D possibly matching TRBD1 (6 bases). Germline CDR1 DFQATT, CDR2 SNEGSKA (reference sequence). The CDR3 totals 14 residues. The V and J ends lost 5 bases and 1 base respectively, with 15 bases between them. The CDR3, as DNA: TGCAGTGCTGGGACACGCTACAGTTCCTACGAGCAGTACTTC. Translating it yields CSAGTRYSSYEQYF.

This chain joins TRBV28 and TRBJ1-1; 7 bases map to TRBD1. The CDR3 totals 14 residues. CDR1 is MDHEN and CDR2 is SYDVKM in the germline V gene. V lost 5 bases, J lost 6 bases, and 9 bases stayed unmatched. The CDR3 loop reads CASSTPYRGAEAFF. CDR3 coding DNA: TGTGCCAGCAGTACCCCCTACAGGGGAGCTGAAGCTTTCTTT.

This clonotype was recorded many times. The chain carries TRBV3-1 and TRBJ2-3; 7 bases match TRBD2. Germline lookup yields CDR1 LGHDT and CDR2 YNNKEL (reference sequence). The J segment lost 1 base and the V segment lost 2 bases, leaving 6 bases of the junction unmatched. The CDR3 has 16 residues. The CDR3 loop reads CASSQQRGRRTDTQYF. The CDR3 coding sequence is TGTGCCAGCAGCCAACAGCGGGGACGTCGCACAGATACGCAGTATTTT.

In its sample, this clonotype was seen a few times. The chain couples TRBV28 to TRBJ2-7; no definite D call. The CDR3 covers 15 residues. V was trimmed by 2 bases and J by 5 bases, leaving 16 bases between them. Germline CDR1 reads MDHEN; CDR2 reads SYDVKM. CDR3: CASSLIRPDRDEQYF. In DNA form, the CDR3 reads TGTGCCAGCAGTTTAATTCGTCCGGATCGGGACGAGCAGTACTTC.

This chain uses TRBV10-3 with TRBJ2-1, with 8 bases identical to TRBD2. Germline V CDR1 and CDR2: ENHRY, SYGVKD. CDR3 length: 17 residues. The J segment lost 0 bases and the V segment lost 2 bases, leaving 6 bases of the junction unmatched. This CDR3 reads CAISEVVAGSSYNEQFF. The DNA of the CDR3 is TGTGCCATCAGTGAGGTGGTAGCGGGGAGCTCCTACAATGAGCAGTTCTTC.

This clonotype was recorded at least ten times. The rearrangement uses TRBV28 and TRBJ1-1, with TRBD1 as a possible D gene (5 bases). Trimming removed 4 bases at V and 8 bases at J, with 8 bases between. The CDR3 is made up of 11 amino acids. CDR1 and CDR2 (germline): MDHEN, SYDVKM. CDR3 protein: CASSYRQEAFF. In DNA, the CDR3 is TGTGCCAGCAGTTACAGACAGGAAGCTTTCTTT.

A few counts support this clonotype. The chain carries TRBV7-2 and TRBJ1-2, with 7 bases lining up with TRBD1. The CDR3 loop spans 15 amino acids. J gave up 2 bases and V 0 bases, and 3 bases lay outside the gene matches. Germline CDR1 is SGHTA and CDR2 is FQGNSA. The CDR3 coding sequence is TGTGCCAGCAGCTTAGCGCAGGGACAGAACTATGGCTACACCTTC. This codes for CASSLAQGQNYGYTF.

This clonotype has a handful of counts. The rearrangement joins TRBV28 to TRBJ2-3, with 7 bases lining up with TRBD2. From germline, CDR1 is MDHEN and CDR2 SYDVKM. CDR3 length equals 17 residues. The junction had 14 bases not matched to a gene; V was cut back by 5 bases and J by 3 bases. DNA of the CDR3: TGTGCCAGCAGTCCCCGCCGGGGGGTCCCCGGAACAGATACGCAGTATTTT. It codes for CASSPRRGVPGTDTQYF.

In its sample, this clonotype was seen many times. The V and J genes are TRBV11-2 and TRBJ1-5; possible D gene TRBD1, 6 bases. Trimming shortened V by 5 bases and J by 6 bases, and 17 bases separated the two germline ends. There are 15 residues in the CDR3. Germline V CDR1 and CDR2: SGHAT, FQNNGV. CDR3 coding DNA: TGTGCCAGCAGCCCTTCCTCGGGGGCGGCTCAGCCCCAGCATTTT. Amino acid sequence: CASSPSSGAAQPQHF.

This clonotype showed up many times. In DNA, the CDR3 is TGTGCCAGCAGCTTCCCCAGGGGGCGCTTCGGGAACACTGAAGCTTTCTTT. The encoded protein is CASSFPRGRFGNTEAFF. The chain carries TRBV11-2 and TRBJ1-1; 8 nucleotides agree with TRBD1. V shed 3 bases and J 1 base; nucleotides not matched to a gene: 10. The CDR3 sequence is 17 residues long. The germline V gene encodes CDR1 SGHAT and CDR2 FQNNGV.

The chain uses TRBV7-9 and TRBJ1-5, with 7 bases that match TRBD1. The CDR3 contains 14 residues. Trimming cost V 5 bases and J 4 bases; bases outside gene matches: 5. Germline values: CDR1 SEHNR, CDR2 FQNEAQ (reference sequence). CDR3 sequence (DNA): TGTGCCAGCAGCAAGACAGGGCTGAATCAGCCCCAGCATTTT. This gives the protein CASSKTGLNQPQHF.

This clonotype showed up just a few times. The J gene is TRBJ2-2, the V gene TRBV6-6, with TRBD1 identical over 10 bases. The CDR3 consists of 14 residues. The germline V gene encodes CDR1 MNHNY and CDR2 SVGAGI (reference sequence). The junction had 3 bases not matched to a gene; V was cut back by 6 bases and J by 5 bases. In nucleotides, the CDR3 is TGTGCCAGCAGCGGGGGACAGGGGACCGGGGAGCTGTTTTTT. This gives the protein CASSGGQGTGELFF.

The CDR3 sequence: CSAGTYYLAEQYF. CDR3 nucleotide sequence: TGCAGTGCTGGGACTTACTATCTCGCCGAGCAGTACTTC. The chain has TRBV20-1 and TRBJ2-7; D possibly corresponds to TRBD2 (6 bases). Looked up from germline, CDR1 is DFQATT and CDR2 is SNEGSKA (reference sequence). Trimming took off 5 bases at V and 6 bases at J, with 17 bases between the two ends. The CDR3 extends over 13 amino acids.

This clonotype was detected a few times. The chain is built from TRBV5-1 and TRBJ1-1; maybe TRBD1 (6 bases). The CDR3 runs to 16 residues. V was clipped by 0 bases and J by 0 bases, with 12 bases between them. CDR1 is SGHRS, CDR2 YFSETQ, per germline. CDR3 coding DNA: TGCGCCAGCAGCTTGGTACAGGGCCGAATGAACACTGAAGCTTTCTTT. Translation: CASSLVQGRMNTEAFF. The entire variable domain, with the rest obtained from reference TRBV5-1 and TRBJ1-1, is as follows: KAGVTQTPRYLIKTRGQQVTLSCSPISGHRSVSWYQQTPGQGLQFLFEYFSETQRNKGNFPGRFSGRQFSNSRSEMNVSTLELGDSALYLCASSLVQGRMNTEAFFGQGTRLTVV.

This clonotype occurred many times. The J gene is TRBJ2-5, the V gene TRBV7-2; D unresolved. Germline CDR1 reads SGHTA; CDR2 reads FQGNSA. The V end was cut by 1 base, the J end by 10 bases, with 10 bases between. The CDR3 covers 12 residues. The CDR3 loop reads CASSLDVLIQYF. CDR3 DNA sequence: TGTGCCAGCAGCTTAGACGTGCTGATCCAGTACTTC.